One sample yielded the 29 T cell receptor beta chains listed below, sequenced in a study of blood T cell repertoires in COVID-19. The table came from immunoSEQ multiplex PCR; TCRdb's copy has only in-frame clones and leaves some out. The data show 350,000 or so clones, with about 86% seen just once and roughly 4.2% held by the top ten. The sequenced material came from PBMCs or T cells enriched from blood (not recorded which). The receptor set was obtained from a woman in her thirties or forties with acute COVID-19.

The V gene is TRBV9, the J gene TRBJ1-4, with 7 bases that match TRBD1. Per germline, CDR1 SGDLS and CDR2 YYNGEE. The CDR3 covers 16 residues. V was clipped by 1 base and J by 7 bases; unmatched bases: 10. For the CDR3, the DNA is TGTGCCAGCAGCGTAATGGATGGAGGGGGCCCTGAAAAACTGTTTTTT. Translating it yields CASSVMDGGGPEKLFF.

The V and J genes are TRBV11-3 and TRBJ2-2; 7 positions agree with TRBD2. CDR1 is SGHNT and CDR2 is YENEEA in the germline V gene. The length of the CDR3 is 16 residues. J was trimmed by 7 bases and V by 3 bases; bases with no gene match: 11. CDR3 sequence (DNA): TGTGCCAGCAGCTTTACGTACACCCGGGGGGTCGGGGAGCTGTTTTTT. Translated: CASSFTYTRGVGELFF.

The chain recombines TRBV19 with TRBJ1-5; tentative D call: TRBD1 (6 bases). CDR1 and CDR2 (germline): LNHDA, SQIVND (reference sequence). This CDR3 contains 16 residues. V lost 3 bases and J lost 6, with 18 bases in between. As DNA, the CDR3 is TGTGCCAGTAGTATTTTCGGGGACATCAGATCTCAGCCCCAGCATTTT. The encoded protein is CASSIFGDIRSQPQHF.

This clone was counted a single time. The rearrangement uses TRBV10-3 and TRBJ2-5, with D unresolved. The CDR3 spans 15 residues. Per germline, CDR1 ENHRY and CDR2 SYGVKD. The V gene lost 8 bases and the J gene lost 6 bases, with 22 bases spanning the gap. CDR3 bases: TGTGCCATCGGGCCAGCTCTTACGGTTAGGAAGACCCAGTACTTC. Translation: CAIGPALTVRKTQYF.

The V and J genes are TRBV6-5 and TRBJ1-1; 8 bases match TRBD1. J lost 5 bases, V lost 6 bases, and 5 bases had no gene match. The CDR3 is 13 residues long. In germline, CDR1 is MNHEY, CDR2 SVGAGI. For the CDR3, the DNA is TGTGCCAGCAGGGACAGGGAGGGGACTGAAGCTTTCTTT. This encodes CASRDREGTEAFF.

The rearrangement uses TRBV7-2 and TRBJ1-2, with 12 bases that match TRBD1. The V segment lost 7 bases and the J segment 6 bases; nucleotides outside the gene matches: 15. The CDR3 loop spans 17 amino acids. Germline assignment: CDR1 SGHTA and CDR2 FQGNSA. This CDR3 reads CASTIGGTGGVVDGYTF. In nucleotides, the CDR3 is TGTGCCAGCACCATTGGAGGGACAGGGGGCGTCGTTGATGGCTACACCTTC. Full variable domain (outside the CDR3, taken from reference TRBV7-2 and TRBJ1-2): GAGVSQSPSNKVTEKGKDVELRCDPISGHTALYWYRQSLGQGLEFLIYFQGNSAPDKSGLPSDRFSAERTGGSVSTLTIQRTQQEDSAVYLCASTIGGTGGVVDGYTFGSGTRLTVV.

V and J are TRBV18 and TRBJ1-5; D might be TRBD1 (5 bases). V was trimmed by 8 bases and J by 1 base, leaving 21 bases between them. The V gene's germline CDR1 is KGHSH and CDR2 LQKENI. The CDR3 spans 17 residues. The CDR3 DNA reads as TGTGCCAGCGCTGCAGGCAGGGCCCCTCTAAGCAATCAGCCCCAGCATTTT. This codes for CASAAGRAPLSNQPQHF.

This chain links TRBV18 with TRBJ1-2; no clear D. The V gene lost 6 bases and the J gene lost 2 bases, with 13 bases spanning the gap. The CDR3 has 14 residues. From germline, CDR1 is KGHSH and CDR2 LQKENI. The CDR3: CASSPGLENYGYTF. The CDR3 bases are TGTGCCAGCTCCCCCGGATTGGAGAACTATGGCTACACCTTC.

The chain links TRBV4-2 to TRBJ2-2; 9 positions match TRBD2. This CDR3 is built from 15 residues. Germline V gene lookup returns CDR1 LGHNA and CDR2 YNFKEQ. V lost 7 bases, J lost 7 bases, and 10 bases stayed unmatched. The CDR3 DNA reads TGTGCCAGCAACGAAGCGGGAGGTGATATCGGGGAGCTGTTTTTT. Amino acids: CASNEAGGDIGELFF.

The chain employs TRBV7-9 and TRBJ1-2; TRBD1 is a possible D gene (5 bases). The germline CDR1 and CDR2 sequences are SEHNR and FQNEAQ (reference sequence). The CDR3 is 14 amino acids. The V end was cut by 5 bases, the J end by 2 bases, with 12 bases between. The CDR3 DNA sequence: TGTGCCAGCAGCCAATCGACAGTAAACTATGGCTACACCTTC. It specifies CASSQSTVNYGYTF.

This clone has just a few counts. The chain joins TRBV4-1 to TRBJ1-5; D is undetermined. Germline CDR1 MGHRA, CDR2 YSYEKL. V lost 0 bases and J 0 bases, leaving 6 bases between the germline ends. The CDR3 length is 15 residues. The chain's CDR3 is CASSQETVSNQPQHF. CDR3 coding DNA: TGCGCCAGCAGCCAAGAAACAGTTAGCAATCAGCCCCAGCATTTT.

CDR3 region: CASSVRTAGELFF. CDR3 in DNA: TGTGCCAGCAGCGTAAGAACGGCCGGGGAGCTGTTTTTT. The chain recombines TRBV9 with TRBJ2-2; D is uncertain. Trimming shortened V by 1 base and J by 6 bases, and 7 bases separated the two germline ends. CDR3 length: 13 amino acids. From germline, CDR1 is SGDLS and CDR2 YYNGEE. The full variable domain, in which reference TRBV9 and TRBJ2-2 provide the parts outside the CDR3, is DSGVTQTPKHLITATGQRVTLRCSPRSGDLSVYWYQQSLDQGLQFLIQYYNGEERAKGNILERFSAQQFPDLHSELNLSSLELGDSALYFCASSVRTAGELFFGEGSRLTVL.

This chain's CDR3 is CASSDGLAGAAYNEQFF. CDR3 bases: TGTGCCAGCAGCGATGGACTAGCGGGCGCTGCCTACAATGAGCAGTTCTTC. The rearrangement joins TRBV7-9 to TRBJ2-1; TRBD2 matches at 11 bases. The junction had 8 bases not matched to a gene; V was cut back by 5 bases and J by 2 bases. CDR1 is SEHNR and CDR2 is FQNEAQ in the germline V gene (reference sequence). This CDR3 has 17 residues. Looking up the rest from reference TRBV7-9 and TRBJ2-1 gives the full variable domain: DTGVSQNPRHKITKRGQNVTFRCDPISEHNRLYWYRQTLGQGPEFLTYFQNEAQLEKSRLLSDRFSAERPKGSFSTLEIQRTEQGDSAMYLCASSDGLAGAAYNEQFFGPGTRLTVL.

The rearrangement joins TRBV19 to TRBJ1-2; D possibly corresponds to TRBD1 (6 bases). V was clipped by 4 bases and J by 7 bases, with 13 bases between them. The CDR3 is 13 residues long. Looked up from germline, CDR1 is LNHDA and CDR2 is SQIVND (reference sequence). CDR3 nucleotide sequence: TGTGCCAGTAGTACCCAGGGGTGGGGTGGCTACACCTTC. It specifies CASSTQGWGGYTF.

J is TRBJ1-1 and V is TRBV9; 8 bases match TRBD1. Losses at the gene ends were 0 bases for V and 0 bases for J; bases not matched to a gene: 10. This CDR3 is 18 amino acids long. The germline CDR1 and CDR2 sequences are SGDLS and YYNGEE. In nucleotides, the CDR3 is TGTGCCAGCAGCGTAGGTATCAGGGGGCGAGGAGTGAACACTGAAGCTTTCTTT. This encodes CASSVGIRGRGVNTEAFF. Full variable domain (outside the CDR3, taken from reference TRBV9 and TRBJ1-1): DSGVTQTPKHLITATGQRVTLRCSPRSGDLSVYWYQQSLDQGLQFLIQYYNGEERAKGNILERFSAQQFPDLHSELNLSSLELGDSALYFCASSVGIRGRGVNTEAFFGQGTRLTVV.

The gene calls are TRBV27 and TRBJ2-1, with D possibly being TRBD2 (6 bases). The V gene lost 1 base and the J gene lost 2 bases, with 9 bases spanning the gap. The CDR3 covers 15 residues. Per the germline V gene, CDR1 is MNHEY and CDR2 is SMNVEV (reference sequence). For the CDR3, the DNA is TGTGCCAGCAGTTTATACGGGGGACCCTACAATGAGCAGTTCTTC. Its translation is CASSLYGGPYNEQFF.

J is TRBJ1-2 and V is TRBV6-4; D unclear. CDR1 and CDR2 from the germline V gene are MRHNA and SNTAGT. V was clipped by 4 bases and J by 2 bases, with 14 bases between them. The CDR3 spans 15 residues. CDR3: CASSAGRGMNYGYTF. The CDR3 DNA sequence: TGTGCCAGCAGTGCGGGTCGAGGGATGAACTATGGCTACACCTTC.

The V gene is TRBV28, the J gene TRBJ2-1; D unresolved. The V end lost 1 base, the J end lost 5 bases, and 9 bases lay between the germline ends. The length of the CDR3 is 14 residues. CDR1 is MDHEN, CDR2 SYDVKM, per germline. CDR3 loop: CASSLSDTNNEQFF. The CDR3 DNA reads as TGTGCCAGCAGTTTATCCGATACTAACAATGAGCAGTTCTTC.

The chain recombines TRBV28 with TRBJ1-2; 9 bases agree with TRBD1. Trimming cost V 7 bases and J 8 bases; bases outside gene matches: 14. This CDR3 comprises 15 residues. Looked up from germline, CDR1 is MDHEN and CDR2 is SYDVKM. The CDR3 nucleotides are TGTGCCAGCAAGACCCAGGGACAGGGTTCGGGGGGCTACACCTTC. Encoded protein: CASKTQGQGSGGYTF.

The V and J genes are TRBV28 and TRBJ2-3, with 9 bases that match TRBD2. Germline CDR1 and CDR2: MDHEN and SYDVKM. Unmatched junction bases numbered 14, after V lost 4 bases and J lost 3 bases. This CDR3 contains 18 residues. The DNA of the CDR3 is TGTGCCAGCAGTTCCCATACCCCGACTAGCGGACCAACAGATACGCAGTATTTT. It is translated as CASSSHTPTSGPTDTQYF.

This clone was detected only once. The rearrangement joins TRBV24-1 to TRBJ2-3; TRBD2 aligns across 14 bases. This CDR3 region has 17 residues. The V gene's germline CDR1 is KGHDR and CDR2 SFDVKD. Trimming at V came to 3 bases and at J to 6 bases, leaving 7 bases not matched to a gene. The CDR3: CATSDTTSGRARDTQYF. As DNA, the CDR3 is TGTGCCACCAGTGATACGACTAGCGGGAGGGCCAGGGATACGCAGTATTTT.

The chain uses TRBV21-1 and TRBJ2-7; the D segment call TRBD2 is taken from the table without a DNA check. TRBV21-1 is recorded as a pseudogene. The CDR3 has 15 residues. In DNA form, the CDR3 reads TGTGCCAGCAGCATAGGCGGGAGGAATTCCTACGAGCAGTACTTC. It encodes CASSIGGRNSYEQYF.

The chain employs TRBV2 and TRBJ2-6; no firm D call. CDR1 and CDR2 (germline): SNHLY, FYNNEI. V was shortened by 7 bases and J by 4 bases, with 11 bases between the two germline ends. CDR3 length equals 14 residues. CDR3 amino acids: CASTSASGANVLTF. For the CDR3, the DNA is TGTGCCAGCACGTCAGCGTCGGGGGCCAACGTCCTGACTTTC.

Concerning this clone itself: This CDR3 is missing its conserved last phenylalanine or tryptophan, likely due to a read error. The DNA is omitted, as the CDR3 cannot be located on it reliably, and the CDR3 follows TCRdb's listing. The CDR3 is CASSLTLDREFCVV. The chain has TRBV6-6 and TRBJ1-2; the table calls TRBD1, which could not be checked here. Looked up from germline, CDR1 is MNHNY and CDR2 is SVGAGI (reference sequence). Ends included, the CDR3 has 14 residues.

The chain has TRBV4-1 and TRBJ1-4; 11 bases align to TRBD1. V lost 0 bases to trimming and J lost 10 bases; unmatched junction nucleotides: 10. Germline assignment: CDR1 MGHRA and CDR2 YSYEKL. The CDR3 extends over 17 amino acids. The CDR3 protein is CASSQDESGTGGVKLFF. The DNA of the CDR3 is TGCGCCAGCAGCCAAGACGAGTCCGGGACAGGGGGGGTAAAACTGTTTTTT.

The V gene is TRBV11-2, the J gene TRBJ1-5, with TRBD1 matching over 7 bases. The CDR3 is made up of 14 amino acids. Germline CDR1 SGHAT, CDR2 FQNNGV. As DNA, the CDR3 is TGTTCCGGAGAAGGGGGCTTTCATCATCAGCCCCAGCATTTT. Translating it yields CSGEGGFHHQPQHF.

Remarks on this clone: This sample includes further DNA sequences coding for the same CDR3. The chain recombines TRBV25-1 with TRBJ1-1; possible D gene TRBD1, 5 bases. V was pared by 5 bases and J by 8 bases, with 9 bases between. The CDR3 sequence is 11 residues long. Germline assignment: CDR1 MGHDK and CDR2 SYGVNS. DNA for the CDR3: TGTGCCAGCAGTAGGGGTACCGAAGCTTTCTTT. Translated, it gives CASSRGTEAFF.

The chain employs TRBV10-3 and TRBJ2-3; tentative D call: TRBD2 (6 bases). CDR3 length equals 15 residues. The germline gives CDR1 ENHRY, CDR2 SYGVKD. Trimming took off 10 bases at V and 2 bases at J, with 19 bases between the two ends. This CDR3 reads CATEKDYDPTDTQYF. The DNA of the CDR3 is TGTGCCACCGAGAAGGACTACGATCCCACAGATACGCAGTATTTT.

The chain has TRBV3-1 (or the pseudogene TRBV3-2) and TRBJ1-2; no firm D call. Trimming took 2 bases from V and 8 from J, leaving 15 bases between them. CDR1 and CDR2 (germline): LGHDT, YNNKEL (reference sequence). CDR3 length equals 14 residues. The CDR3 protein is CASSQSRGEAGYTF. The CDR3 bases are TGTGCCAGCAGCCAAAGTCGCGGGGAAGCGGGCTACACCTTC.